These 25 T cell receptor beta chains came from one sample sequenced in a study of siplizumab effects on memory and regulatory T cells. Profiled with immunoSEQ multiplex PCR; TCRdb holds only in-frame clones, not every one. The sample carries some 100,000 clones, 75% to 95% recorded once. What was sequenced was CD4+ T cells sorted from blood. The receptors come from a human donor in good health.

This clone was recorded only once. The chain is built from TRBV10-1 and TRBJ2-1; D is undetermined. Germline CDR1 reads WNHNN; CDR2 reads SYGVQD (reference sequence). The germline V and J ends were trimmed by 3 bases and 6 bases, with 12 bases remaining between them. The CDR3 covers 14 residues. In DNA, the CDR3 is TGCGCCAGCAGTGAAGTAGAAGGAGCCAATGAGCAGTTCTTC. Protein sequence: CASSEVEGANEQFF.

The DNA of the CDR3 is TGTGCCAGCAGCAGGTCCCAGGAGACCCAGTACTTC. Amino acid sequence: CASSRSQETQYF. The chain carries TRBV21-1 and TRBJ2-5; TRBD1 reflects the table's D call only, with no check against the DNA. TRBV21-1 is reported as a pseudogene. The CDR3 contains 12 residues.

This clone was seen a few times. CDR3 amino acids: CASSSAMEGYTF. The CDR3, as DNA: TGTGCCAGCAGCTCCGCTATGGAAGGCTACACCTTC. The chain employs TRBV7-8 and TRBJ1-2; D is undetermined. The germline gives CDR1 SGHVS, CDR2 FQNEAQ. Between the trimmed V and J ends, which lost 4 bases and 8 bases, there was a span of 11 bases. The CDR3 length is 12 residues.

Only one count was recorded for this clone. V and J are TRBV6-1 and TRBJ1-6; 7 nucleotides agree with TRBD1. With 4 bases clipped from V and 7 bases from J, the junction kept 10 bases outside the gene matches. This CDR3 is built from 16 residues. Per germline, CDR1 MNHNS and CDR2 SASEGT. CDR3 residues: CASSGNRRGLNSPLHF. CDR3 DNA sequence: TGTGCCAGCAGTGGGAATCGCAGGGGGTTAAATTCACCCCTCCACTTT.

This rearrangement joins TRBV5-4 to TRBJ2-1; TRBD2 aligns across 8 bases. The CDR3 length is 15 residues. Looked up from germline, CDR1 is SGHNT and CDR2 is YYREEE (reference sequence). V lost 4 bases to trimming and J lost 6 bases; unmatched junction nucleotides: 9. CDR3 coding DNA: TGTGCCAGCAGCCCCGACGGGGGGGCATCCAATGAGCAGTTCTTC. It yields the protein CASSPDGGASNEQFF.

In its sample, this clone was seen once. This chain joins TRBV14 and TRBJ1-4; D ambiguous. Trimming stripped 4 bases from V and 7 bases from J, with 16 bases between. Germline lookup yields CDR1 SGHDN and CDR2 FVKESK. This CDR3 region has 15 residues. CDR3 nucleotide sequence: TGTGCCAGCAGCCCAGAGACCAAATTGGGTGAAAAACTGTTTTTT. Translating it yields CASSPETKLGEKLFF.

J is TRBJ1-1 and V is TRBV28, with a possible D match to TRBD1 (5 bases). Germline V gene lookup returns CDR1 MDHEN and CDR2 SYDVKM. CDR3 length: 14 residues. V was shortened by 8 bases and J by 1 base, with 14 bases between the two germline ends. The CDR3 DNA sequence: TGTGCCAGCCAAGGGACCCCTCAGAACACTGAAGCTTTCTTT. It codes for CASQGTPQNTEAFF.

The chain employs TRBV29-1 and TRBJ2-1; tentatively, D is TRBD1 (6 bases). Trimming shortened V by 6 bases and J by 2 bases, and 14 bases separated the two germline ends. Germline V gene sequence: CDR1 SQVTM, CDR2 ANQGSEA. This CDR3 is built from 14 residues. CDR3 in amino acids: CSVTRGGPYNEQFF. In DNA, the CDR3 is TGCAGCGTCACCAGGGGCGGCCCCTACAATGAGCAGTTCTTC.

The chain combines TRBV5-5 with TRBJ1-1, with D hard to call. Trimming removed 1 base from V and 5 bases from J, with 9 bases in between. Germline V gives CDR1 SGHKS, CDR2 YYEKEE (reference sequence). The CDR3 has 13 amino acids. CDR3 protein: CASSLWGGTEAFF. The CDR3 nucleotides are TGTGCCAGCAGCTTGTGGGGAGGGACTGAAGCTTTCTTT.

This sequence joins TRBV11-1 and TRBJ1-2; D is undetermined. The CDR3 covers 13 residues. CDR1 and CDR2 (germline): SGHAT, FQDESV (reference sequence). V was shortened by 4 bases and J by 3 bases, with 9 bases between the two germline ends. The CDR3 bases are TGTGCCAGCAGCTGGCTGGCGGACTATGGCTACACCTTC. Its protein is CASSWLADYGYTF.

Worth noting for this clone: At the DNA level, this CDR3 is encoded by other sequences in the same sample as well. This sequence joins TRBV9 and TRBJ1-4; D gene ambiguous. The CDR3 spans 13 residues. V dropped 0 bases and J dropped 7 bases, with 7 bases sitting between them. The germline V gene has CDR1 SGDLS and CDR2 YYNGEE. DNA of the CDR3: TGTGCCAGCAGCGTAGGAGTTGGTGAAAAACTGTTTTTT. It specifies CASSVGVGEKLFF.

The chain uses TRBV4-1 and TRBJ2-7; the match to TRBD1 covers 7 bases. The length of the CDR3 is 17 residues. CDR1 MGHRA and CDR2 YSYEKL come from the germline V gene. Germline trimming cut 1 base from V and 5 bases from J; bases unmatched to any gene: 14. Here the CDR3 DNA reads TGCGCCAGCAGCCAAGGTCGTTTGAACAGGGGTTGGGACGAGCAGTACTTC. This encodes CASSQGRLNRGWDEQYF.

The chain has TRBV5-6 and TRBJ2-3; 12 bases are shared with TRBD2. Germline CDR1 and CDR2: SGHDT and YYEEEE. This CDR3 is built from 18 residues. J gave up 2 bases and V 1 base, and 8 bases lay outside the gene matches. Written as DNA, the CDR3 is TGTGCCAGCAGCTTGTTGTCTAGCGGGGGGGCCATCACAGATACGCAGTATTTT. Its translation is CASSLLSSGGAITDTQYF. Looking up the rest from reference TRBV5-6 and TRBJ2-3 gives the full variable domain: DAGVTQSPTHLIKTRGQQVTLRCSPKSGHDTVSWYQQALGQGPQFIFQYYEEEERQRGNFPDRFSGHQFPNYSSELNVNALLLGDSALYLCASSLLSSGGAITDTQYFGPGTRLTVL.

V is TRBV2 and J is TRBJ1-5, with 11 bases that match TRBD1. The CDR3 spans 17 residues. V gave up 3 bases and J gave up 8 bases; unmatched junction bases: 12. The germline V gene has CDR1 SNHLY and CDR2 FYNNEI. Here the CDR3 DNA reads TGTGCCAGCAGTGATACCTACCGGGACAGGGGGTCTAAGCCCCAGCATTTT. Translation: CASSDTYRDRGSKPQHF. The full variable domain, its missing parts supplied by reference TRBV2 and TRBJ1-5, is EPEVTQTPSHQVTQMGQEVILRCVPISNHLYFYWYRQILGQKVEFLVSFYNNEISEKSEIFDDQFSVERPDGSNFTLKIRSTKLEDSAMYFCASSDTYRDRGSKPQHFGDGTRLSIL.

The J gene is TRBJ2-7, the V gene TRBV6-5; no clear D gene. This CDR3 has 14 residues. CDR1 is MNHEY and CDR2 is SVGAGI in the germline V gene. V lost 6 bases to trimming and J lost 2 bases, with 14 bases between them. CDR3 residues: CASSDAPGPYEQYF. The CDR3 nucleotides read TGTGCCAGCAGCGATGCCCCGGGTCCCTACGAGCAGTACTTC.

This chain uses TRBV29-1 with TRBJ2-7; 9 bases map to TRBD1. Trimming removed 7 bases from V and 6 bases from J; junction bases left unmatched: 10. CDR1 is SQVTM and CDR2 is ANQGSEA in the germline V gene. This CDR3 is built from 13 residues. The CDR3 region has the DNA TGCAGCGCCAGGGGGGACAGGGATGGCGAGCAGTACTTC. Its translation is CSARGDRDGEQYF.

The CDR3: CASSMTGESYNEQFF. CDR3 in DNA: TGTGCCAGTAGTATGACGGGGGAGTCCTACAATGAGCAGTTCTTC. V usage is TRBV19 and J usage is TRBJ2-1; perhaps TRBD2 as D (6 bases). Germline assignment: CDR1 LNHDA and CDR2 SQIVND (reference sequence). Trimming stripped 3 bases from V and 1 base from J, with 10 bases between. This CDR3 is built from 15 residues.

The table lists this clone with a count of one. The chain employs TRBV23-1 and TRBJ2-5; D call uncertain. TRBV23-1 is an open reading frame whose function is uncertain. The CDR3 consists of 15 residues. Trimming took off 4 bases at V and 9 bases at J, with 21 bases between the two ends. Here the CDR3 DNA reads TGCGCCAGCAGTCGCCCGAACCGAGAGTCCGGGCCCCAGTACTTC. Translated: CASSRPNRESGPQYF.

This chain connects TRBV5-4 to TRBJ2-1, with D tentatively TRBD1 (7 bases). V shed 4 bases and J shed 7 bases, with 15 bases lying between them. CDR3 length: 14 residues. Looked up from germline, CDR1 is SGHNT and CDR2 is YYREEE (reference sequence). CDR3 in amino acids: CASSHNRGGNEQFF. CDR3 coding DNA: TGTGCCAGCAGCCATAACAGGGGAGGAAATGAGCAGTTCTTC.

This sequence joins TRBV28 and TRBJ2-3, with no clear D. CDR3 length: 15 residues. The V gene lost 2 bases and the J gene lost 1 base, with 10 bases spanning the gap. CDR1 and CDR2 from the germline V gene are MDHEN and SYDVKM. CDR3 protein: CASSLRYLGTDTQYF. The CDR3 DNA reads as TGTGCCAGCAGTTTACGATACTTAGGCACAGATACGCAGTATTTT.

The V gene is TRBV4-1, the J gene TRBJ2-1; tentative D call: TRBD1 (6 bases). Deletions cut 3 bases from V and 7 bases from J, with 19 bases between. CDR1 MGHRA and CDR2 YSYEKL come from the germline V gene. The length of the CDR3 is 16 residues. The CDR3 loop is CASSQPGAGDRNEQFF. The CDR3 nucleotides are TGCGCCAGCAGCCAGCCCGGGGCAGGGGATCGAAATGAGCAGTTCTTC.

The V call is TRBV6-1, the J call TRBJ2-3; D is ambiguous. V dropped 6 bases and J dropped 2 bases, with 6 bases sitting between them. Germline V gene data show CDR1 as MNHNS and CDR2 as SASEGT. The CDR3 consists of 12 residues. The CDR3: CASRGSTDTQYF. Written as DNA, the CDR3 is TGTGCCAGCAGAGGCTCCACAGATACGCAGTATTTT.

The chain is built from TRBV6-6 and TRBJ1-1; D is ambiguous. The CDR3 covers 11 residues. From germline, CDR1 is MNHNY and CDR2 SVGAGI (reference sequence). V gave up 6 bases and J gave up 5 bases, with 7 bases separating them. CDR3 bases: TGTGCCAGCAGGCTATTAACTGAAGCTTTCTTT. It encodes CASRLLTEAFF.

Only one count was recorded for this clone. The J gene is TRBJ1-2, the V gene TRBV7-9; 10 nucleotides line up with TRBD1. This CDR3 contains 15 residues. V shed 1 base, J shed 8 bases, and the junction held 7 bases outside the gene matches. Germline-derived CDR1 and CDR2 are SEHNR and FQNEAQ (reference sequence). CDR3 nucleotide sequence: TGTGCCAGCAGCTTAGGGGGGACAGGGGCTGGAGGCTACACCTTC. This encodes CASSLGGTGAGGYTF.

The genes are TRBV15 and TRBJ2-3; D gene ambiguous. Between the trimmed V and J ends, which lost 0 bases and 1 base, there was a span of 5 bases. The CDR3 extends over 14 amino acids. CDR1 LNHNV and CDR2 YYDKDF come from the germline V gene (reference sequence). CDR3: CATSRDPRTDTQYF. DNA for the CDR3: TGTGCCACCAGCAGAGATCCGCGCACAGATACGCAGTATTTT.